Reported below is one T cell receptor beta chain. Its antigen is still unknown. This sample stems from a study of T cell responses to AZD1222 COVID-19 vaccine. Study observations and caveats: Donors in the cohort were predominantly white British and more often female, and clonal diversity was possibly underestimated.

Profiling relied on immunoSEQ multiplex PCR, and the TCRdb table lists in-frame clones only, not all of them. The sample consists of about 160,000 clones, 91% of them appearing once. The clonotype originates from an adult in good health. The sample was peripheral blood, taken on day 0 of AZD1222 vaccination.

In DNA, the CDR3 is TGTGCCAGCAGTTTATGGAGTGCAGGTTCCTACGAGCAGTACTTC. This codes for CASSLWSAGSYEQYF. The chain carries TRBV28 and TRBJ2-7; D call uncertain. The CDR3 has 15 amino acids. Germline V CDR1 and CDR2: MDHEN, SYDVKM. V was trimmed by 0 bases and J by 1 base, leaving 10 bases between them.